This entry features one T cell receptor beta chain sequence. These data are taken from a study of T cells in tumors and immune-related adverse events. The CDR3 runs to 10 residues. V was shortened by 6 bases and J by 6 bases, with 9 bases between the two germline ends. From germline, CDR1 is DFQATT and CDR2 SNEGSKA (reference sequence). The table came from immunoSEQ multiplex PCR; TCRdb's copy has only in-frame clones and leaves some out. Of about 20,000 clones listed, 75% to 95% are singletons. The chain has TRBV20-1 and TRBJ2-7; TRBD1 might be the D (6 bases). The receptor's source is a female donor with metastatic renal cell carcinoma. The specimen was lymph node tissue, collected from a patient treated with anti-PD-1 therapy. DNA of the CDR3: TGCAGTGCCCAGGGGAGCGAGCAGTACTTC. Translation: CSAQGSEQYF.